This TCR beta chain was sequenced in a study of blood T cell repertoires in COVID-19 (TCRdb year 2020). About the study as a whole: Recovered participants in ImmuneRACE Cohort 3 were defined by two consecutive negative NP/OP PCR tests, clearance by a healthcare professional, or resolution of symptoms. Collaborator samples came from the United States, Italy and Spain and covered acute and convalescent phases of COVID-19. The prospective study material was composed of cDNA or gDNA derived from T cells, B-cell-depleted T cells, or PBMCs. Subjects who had been exposed to COVID-19, were actively infected with it, or had recovered from it provided the deeply sampled blood TCRbeta repertoires that made up the dataset. The repertoires were released in a freely available public database meant as a resource for research on the immune response to SARS-CoV-2. The samples were drawn from the first 160 participants of the ongoing ImmuneRACE study and from some 1,300 subjects provided by 6 global collaborators. A de-identified subject ID, COVID-19 status, age in years and sex were almost always included in the sample metadata. Where available, HLA class I and class II types were obtained from metadata supplied by the sample provider rather than from assay-based typing.

Worth noting for this clone: Its antigen target is currently unknown. Base qualities are not provided; no much larger clone lies one nucleotide away.

The CDR3 starts with the cysteine, ends with the phenylalanine, and has 15 residues. Only the CDR3 portion is preserved as DNA: 45 bases, with reading frame beginning at the first base. Compared with germline, V lacks 0 bases and J lacks 9 bases; bases without a gene match: 5. Taken from the germline V gene, the CDR1 and CDR2 loops are SGHNT and YENEEA. The immunoSEQ Assay, a bias-controlled multiplex PCR, was used to amplify TCRbeta CDR3 regions from genomic DNA. Per the source publication's procedure: The number of nucleated cells in each sample was estimated by amplification of reference gene primers within the assay. Sequence reads were collapsed and filtered to measure the absolute abundance of every unique TCRbeta CDR3 rearrangement. For each sample, productive Simpson clonality was calculated as the square root of Simpson's diversity index across productive rearrangements. Here the immuneACCESS table is served through TCRdb, limited to in-frame sequences with V and J called. Missing clones are a known gap in these copies; in checked studies unresolved V genes cover under half, and the rest lacks a known reason. V and J calls plus clone size are reproduced from that table; the DNA served to infer D and trimming. The sample table holds about 210,000 clones, of which roughly 86% were seen once. The ten most abundant clones make up about 26% of the sample.

The full study reports these points: Clinical and demographic metadata were provided uncurated, with the amount varying by source and participant.

Enrolling through a virtual design, the prospective study's participants ranged in age from roughly 18 to 90 years and lived across about two dozen United States geographic areas. In the prospective study, cohorts were assigned on the basis of participant-reported clinical history obtained from a screening survey and a study questionnaire. Each participant in the prospective study had whole blood, serum and a nasopharyngeal or oropharyngeal swab collected by mobile phlebotomists. Prospective study participants could optionally give additional blood draws and questionnaires over an approximately two-month period. Before DNA extraction, prospective study blood samples were shipped either frozen or at room temperature.

The rearranged chain carries TRBV11-3 and TRBJ1-6, with 7 junctional bases fitting TRBD1. The source material was PBMCs or T cells enriched from blood (not recorded which). The receptor was derived from a middle-aged woman in a cohort exposed to, infected with or recovered from COVID-19 (not recorded which). The CDR3 protein: CASSLDPGGSSPLHF. The base sequence is TGTGCCAGCAGCTTAGATCCAGGGGGAAGTTCACCCCTCCACTTT.